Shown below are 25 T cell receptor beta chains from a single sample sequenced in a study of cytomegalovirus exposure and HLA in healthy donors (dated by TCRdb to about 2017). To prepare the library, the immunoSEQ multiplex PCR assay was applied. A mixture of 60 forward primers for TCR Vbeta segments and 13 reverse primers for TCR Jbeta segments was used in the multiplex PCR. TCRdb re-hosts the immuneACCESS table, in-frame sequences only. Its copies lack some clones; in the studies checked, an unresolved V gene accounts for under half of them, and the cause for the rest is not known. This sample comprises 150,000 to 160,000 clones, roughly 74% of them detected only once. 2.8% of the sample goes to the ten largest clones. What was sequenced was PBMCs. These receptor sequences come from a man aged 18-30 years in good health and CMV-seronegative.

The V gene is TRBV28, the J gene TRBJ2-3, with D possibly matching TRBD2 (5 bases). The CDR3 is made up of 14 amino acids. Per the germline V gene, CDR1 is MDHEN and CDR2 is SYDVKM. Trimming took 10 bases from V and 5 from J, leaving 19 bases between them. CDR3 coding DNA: TGTGCCACCCACGAGAGTTTGGCGGGAGATACGCAGTATTTT. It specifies CATHESLAGDTQYF.

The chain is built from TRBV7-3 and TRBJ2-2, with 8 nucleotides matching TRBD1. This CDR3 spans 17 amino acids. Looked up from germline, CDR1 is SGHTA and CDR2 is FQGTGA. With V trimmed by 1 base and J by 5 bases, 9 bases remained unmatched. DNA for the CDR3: TGTGCCAGCAGCTTAAACGGGAGACAGGGGAGGACCGGGGAGCTGTTTTTT. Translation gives CASSLNGRQGRTGELFF.

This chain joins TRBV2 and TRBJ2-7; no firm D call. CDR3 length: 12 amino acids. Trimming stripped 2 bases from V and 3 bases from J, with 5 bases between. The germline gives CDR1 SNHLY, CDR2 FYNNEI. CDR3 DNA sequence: TGTGCCAGCAGTGAACGGTACTACGAGCAGTACGTC. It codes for CASSERYYEQYV.

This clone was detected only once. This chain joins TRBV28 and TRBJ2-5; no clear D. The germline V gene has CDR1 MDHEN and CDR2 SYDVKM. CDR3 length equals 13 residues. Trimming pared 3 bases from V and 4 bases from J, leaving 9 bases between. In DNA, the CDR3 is TGTGCCAGCAGTTTCCATCTCGGAGAGACCCAGTACTTC. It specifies CASSFHLGETQYF.

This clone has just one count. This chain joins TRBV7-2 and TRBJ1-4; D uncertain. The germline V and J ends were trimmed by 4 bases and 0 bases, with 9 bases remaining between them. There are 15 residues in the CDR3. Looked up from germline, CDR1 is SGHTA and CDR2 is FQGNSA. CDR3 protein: CASSWTGATNEKLFF. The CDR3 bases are TGTGCCAGCAGCTGGACTGGGGCAACTAATGAAAAACTGTTTTTT.

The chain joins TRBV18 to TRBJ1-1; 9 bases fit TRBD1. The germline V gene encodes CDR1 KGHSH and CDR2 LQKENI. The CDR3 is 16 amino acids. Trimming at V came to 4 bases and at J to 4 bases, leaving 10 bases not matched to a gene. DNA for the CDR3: TGTGCCAGCTCACGACTTACAGGGGGCGCGTCCACTGAAGCTTTCTTT. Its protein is CASSRLTGGASTEAFF.

The CDR3 bases are TGCGCCAGCAGCCTTACAGGGGGAGTACGATCACCCCTCCACTTT. It specifies CASSLTGGVRSPLHF. The V gene is TRBV4-1, the J gene TRBJ1-6; 8 bases are shared with TRBD1. The CDR3 sequence is 15 residues long. J gave up 10 bases and V 4 bases, and 9 bases lay outside the gene matches. In germline, CDR1 is MGHRA, CDR2 YSYEKL.

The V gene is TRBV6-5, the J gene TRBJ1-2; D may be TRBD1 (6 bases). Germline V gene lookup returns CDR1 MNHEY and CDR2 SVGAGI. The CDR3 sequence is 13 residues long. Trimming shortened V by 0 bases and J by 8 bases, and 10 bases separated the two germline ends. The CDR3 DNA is TGTGCCAGCAGTTACTCGACAGGAGAGGGCTACACCTTC. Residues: CASSYSTGEGYTF.

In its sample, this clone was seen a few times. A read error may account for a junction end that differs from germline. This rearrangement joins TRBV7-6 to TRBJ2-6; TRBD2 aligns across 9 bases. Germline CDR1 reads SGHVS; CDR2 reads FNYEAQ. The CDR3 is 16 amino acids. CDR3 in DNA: TGTGCCAGCAGCTTAGGCTCCGCGGGGGGGGCCAACGGCCTGACTTTC. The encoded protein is CASSLGSAGGANGLTF. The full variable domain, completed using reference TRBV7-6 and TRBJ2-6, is GAGVSQSPRYKVTKRGQDVALRCDPISGHVSLYWYRQALGQGPEFLTYFNYEAQQDKSGLPNDRFSAERPEGSISTLTIQRTEQRDSAMYRCASSLGSAGGANGLTFGAGSRLTVL.

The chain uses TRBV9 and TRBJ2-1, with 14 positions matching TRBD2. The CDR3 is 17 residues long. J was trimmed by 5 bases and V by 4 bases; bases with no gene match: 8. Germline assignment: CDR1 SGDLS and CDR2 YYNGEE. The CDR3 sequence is CASSPGTSGGLHNEQFF. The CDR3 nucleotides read TGTGCCAGCAGCCCCGGGACTAGCGGGGGCCTTCACAATGAGCAGTTCTTC.

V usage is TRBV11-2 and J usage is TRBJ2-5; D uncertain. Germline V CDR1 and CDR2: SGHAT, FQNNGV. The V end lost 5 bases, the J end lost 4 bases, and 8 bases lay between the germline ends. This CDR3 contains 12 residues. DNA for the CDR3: TGTGCCAGCAGCGCCCTACTAGAGACCCAGTACTTC. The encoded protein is CASSALLETQYF.

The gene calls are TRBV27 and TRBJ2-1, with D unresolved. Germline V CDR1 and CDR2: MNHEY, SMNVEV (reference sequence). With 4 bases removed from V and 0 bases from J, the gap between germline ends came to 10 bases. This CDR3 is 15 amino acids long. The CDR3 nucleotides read TGTGCCAGCAGTTCTGACTCCAGCTCCTACAATGAGCAGTTCTTC. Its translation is CASSSDSSSYNEQFF.

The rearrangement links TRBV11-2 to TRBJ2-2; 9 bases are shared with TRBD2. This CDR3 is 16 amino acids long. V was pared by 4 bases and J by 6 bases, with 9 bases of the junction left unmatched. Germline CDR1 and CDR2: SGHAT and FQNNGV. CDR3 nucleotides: TGTGCCAGCAGCTGGCGCGGGGGGGCGAGGGCCGGGGAGCTGTTTTTT. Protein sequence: CASSWRGGARAGELFF.

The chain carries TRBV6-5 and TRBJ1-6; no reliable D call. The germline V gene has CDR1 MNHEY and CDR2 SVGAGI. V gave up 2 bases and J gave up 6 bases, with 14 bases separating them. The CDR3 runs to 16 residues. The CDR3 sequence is CASSYPTRRGNSPLHF. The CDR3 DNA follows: TGTGCCAGCAGTTACCCCACCCGACGGGGTAATTCACCCCTCCACTTT.

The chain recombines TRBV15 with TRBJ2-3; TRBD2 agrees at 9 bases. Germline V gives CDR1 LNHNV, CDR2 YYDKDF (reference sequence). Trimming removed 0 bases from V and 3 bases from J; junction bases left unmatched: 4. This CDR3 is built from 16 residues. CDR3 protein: CATSREASGVTDTQYF. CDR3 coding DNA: TGTGCCACCAGCAGAGAGGCTAGCGGGGTTACAGATACGCAGTATTTT.

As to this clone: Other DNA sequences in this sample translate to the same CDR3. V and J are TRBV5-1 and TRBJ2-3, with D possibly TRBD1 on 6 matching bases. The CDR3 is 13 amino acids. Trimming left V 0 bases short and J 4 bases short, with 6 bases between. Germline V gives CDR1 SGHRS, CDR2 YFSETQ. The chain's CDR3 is CASSLEGADTQYF. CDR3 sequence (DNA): TGCGCCAGCAGCTTGGAGGGGGCAGATACGCAGTATTTT.

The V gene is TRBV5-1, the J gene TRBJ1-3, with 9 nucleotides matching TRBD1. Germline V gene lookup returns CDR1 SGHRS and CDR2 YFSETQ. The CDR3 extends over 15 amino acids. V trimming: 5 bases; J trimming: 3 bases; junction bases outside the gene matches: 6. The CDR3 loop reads CASSQPGQGGNTIYF. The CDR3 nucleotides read TGCGCCAGCAGTCAACCGGGACAGGGTGGAAACACCATATATTTT.

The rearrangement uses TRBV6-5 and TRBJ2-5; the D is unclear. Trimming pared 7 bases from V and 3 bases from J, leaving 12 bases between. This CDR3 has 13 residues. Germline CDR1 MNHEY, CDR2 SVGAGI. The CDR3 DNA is TGTGCCAGCATGGCGGATAGAAAAGAGACCCAGTACTTC. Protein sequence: CASMADRKETQYF.

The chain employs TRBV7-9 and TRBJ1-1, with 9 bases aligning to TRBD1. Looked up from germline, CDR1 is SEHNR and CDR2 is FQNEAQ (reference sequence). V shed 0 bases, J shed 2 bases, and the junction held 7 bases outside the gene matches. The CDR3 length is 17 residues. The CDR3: CASSLAGTGFLNTEAFF. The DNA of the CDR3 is TGTGCCAGCAGCTTAGCCGGGACAGGGTTCTTAAACACTGAAGCTTTCTTT.

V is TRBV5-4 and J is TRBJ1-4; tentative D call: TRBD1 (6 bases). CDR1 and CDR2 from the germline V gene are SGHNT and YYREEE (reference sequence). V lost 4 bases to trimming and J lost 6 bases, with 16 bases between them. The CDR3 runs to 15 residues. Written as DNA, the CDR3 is TGTGCCAGCAGCCCCGGTGGGGGCTCTCATGAAAAACTGTTTTTT. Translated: CASSPGGGSHEKLFF.

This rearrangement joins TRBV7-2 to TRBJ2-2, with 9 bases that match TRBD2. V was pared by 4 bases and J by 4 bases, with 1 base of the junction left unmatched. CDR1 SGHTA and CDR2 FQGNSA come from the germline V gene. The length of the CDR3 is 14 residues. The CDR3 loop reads CASSSGLATGELFF. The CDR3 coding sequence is TGTGCCAGCAGCTCGGGACTAGCCACCGGGGAGCTGTTTTTT.

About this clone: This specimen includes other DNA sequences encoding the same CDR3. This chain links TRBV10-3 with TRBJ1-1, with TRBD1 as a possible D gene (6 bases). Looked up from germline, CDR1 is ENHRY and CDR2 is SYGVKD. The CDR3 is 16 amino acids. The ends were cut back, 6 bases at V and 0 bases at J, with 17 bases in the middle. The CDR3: CAISPAGWGLNTEAFF. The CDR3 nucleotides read TGTGCCATCAGCCCTGCGGGTTGGGGGCTGAACACTGAAGCTTTCTTT.

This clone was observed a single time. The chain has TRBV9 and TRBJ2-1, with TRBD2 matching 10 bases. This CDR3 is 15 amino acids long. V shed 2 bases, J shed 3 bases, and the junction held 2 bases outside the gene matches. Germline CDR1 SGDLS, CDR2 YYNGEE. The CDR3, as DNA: TGTGCCAGCAGCGTTGTAGCGGGGGGCTACAATGAGCAGTTCTTC. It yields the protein CASSVVAGGYNEQFF.

CDR3 nucleotide sequence: TGCGCCAGCAGCTTGGATGGCCAAATTATGGACATTCAGTACTTC. This sequence encodes CASSLDGQIMDIQYF. The chain joins TRBV5-1 to TRBJ2-4; no firm D call. Germline V gene data show CDR1 as SGHRS and CDR2 as YFSETQ. The V end was cut by 0 bases, the J end by 8 bases, with 15 bases between. The CDR3 loop spans 15 amino acids.

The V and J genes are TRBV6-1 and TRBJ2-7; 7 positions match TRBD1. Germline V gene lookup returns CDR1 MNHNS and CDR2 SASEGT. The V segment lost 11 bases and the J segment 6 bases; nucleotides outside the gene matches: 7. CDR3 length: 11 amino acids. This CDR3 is CAGIRGREQYF. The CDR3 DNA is TGTGCCGGAATAAGGGGGCGCGAGCAGTACTTC.